These T cell receptor beta chains were read from a single sample in a study of CD8 T cells in ankylosing spondylitis. TCRdb re-called the 5' RACE reads with MiXCR, one entry per CDR3 protein. The sample includes 650,000 to 800,000 distinct CDR3 sequences, roughly 20% of them seen just once. Material for sequencing was blood, either unsorted or a sorted T cell fraction (not recorded which). The receptors derive from a male donor with ankylosing spondylitis. CDR3s include the opening cysteine and the closing phenylalanine or tryptophan. A D gene is named only where the DNA matches it firmly. Size is stated for part of the rows, as once, few or many counts, or as a class when the clone is expanded.

D gene,clone size,J gene,V gene,CDR3 DNA,CDR3 protein
.,.,TRBJ2-7,TRBV4-2,TGTGCCAGCAGCCAAGACTCCGACAGAAGCTCCTACGAGCAGTACTTC,CASSQDSDRSSYEQYF
.,.,TRBJ2-2,TRBV20-1,TGCAGTGCAGAGGGGTGGGGAGTCGGCACCGGGGAGCTGTTTTTT,CSAEGWGVGTGELFF
.,.,TRBJ1-2,TRBV27,TGTGCCAGCAGGACAGGCTGGGATGGCTACACCTTC,CASRTGWDGYTF
TRBD1,many,TRBJ2-1,TRBV12-3/TRBV12-4,TGTGCCAGCAGTTTACTGGGACAGGGTAAATACAATGAGCAGTTCTTC,CASSLLGQGKYNEQFF
.,few,TRBJ2-3,TRBV7-3,TGTGCCAGCAGCTTAGGGGTTAGCCATACGCAGTATTTT,CASSLGVSHTQYF
.,.,TRBJ2-3,TRBV7-9,TGTGCCAGCAGCTTCGTCGGCCCTAGCACAGATACGCAGTATTTT,CASSFVGPSTDTQYF
TRBD1,.,TRBJ2-2,TRBV7-2,TGTGCCAGCAGCTCATACAGGACAGGGGTGAACACCGGGGAGCTGTTTTTT,CASSSYRTGVNTGELFF
TRBD2,few,TRBJ2-1,TRBV20-1,TGCAGTGCTAGAGGACTAGCGCCTAACGTTTTTGATGAGCAGTTCTTC,CSARGLAPNVFDEQFF
TRBD1,few,TRBJ1-4,TRBV27,TGTGCCAGCAGTCCCGGGACAGGGCAGGAAAAACTGTTTTTT,CASSPGTGQEKLFF
.,.,TRBJ2-2,TRBV6-1,TGTGCCAGCAGTGAGGGGGTAGACATCGGGGAGCTGTTTTTT,CASSEGVDIGELFF
TRBD1,few,TRBJ1-2,TRBV12-3/TRBV12-4,TGTGCCAGCAGTTTTAGGATTCTGGAACAGGGGAATGGCTACACCTTC,CASSFRILEQGNGYTF
.,few,TRBJ2-1,TRBV27,TGTGCCAGCCAAATAACAGGCTACAATGAGCAGTTCTTC,CASQITGYNEQFF
TRBD2,.,TRBJ2-5,TRBV4-1,TGCGCCAGCAGCTCATATAGCGGGGTAGAGACCCAGTACTTC,CASSSYSGVETQYF
.,many,TRBJ2-3,TRBV9,TGTGCCAGCAGCCCGGATGGCTACACAGATACGCAGTATTTT,CASSPDGYTDTQYF
.,once,TRBJ2-1,TRBV7-3,TGTGCCAGCAGCTTATCCAGCGCAGGAGAGCAGTTCTTC,CASSLSSAGEQFF
.,.,TRBJ2-1,TRBV12-3/TRBV12-4,TGTGCCAGCAGTCTCATCGGGACTTCCTACAATGAGCAGTTCTTC,CASSLIGTSYNEQFF
.,few,TRBJ1-6,TRBV6-5,TGTGCCAGCAGTTACTCTTGGGCCGGCGGGGCTAATTCACCCCTCCACTTT,CASSYSWAGGANSPLHF
TRBD1,.,TRBJ2-2,TRBV12-3/TRBV12-4,TGTGCCACCAGGGGGACAGCTAACACCGGGGAGCTGTTTTTT,CATRGTANTGELFF
TRBD1,.,TRBJ2-1,TRBV4-3,TGCGCCAGCAGCCAAGGCAGGACAGGGCCCTACAATGAGCAGTTCTTC,CASSQGRTGPYNEQFF
.,many,TRBJ2-1,TRBV12-3/TRBV12-4,TGTGCCAGCAGTTTAAGTAGCTCCTACAATGAGCAGTTCTTC,CASSLSSSYNEQFF
.,.,TRBJ2-7,TRBV6-2/TRBV6-3,TGTGCCAGCAGTTACGGGGTTTATCTGGAGGAGCAGTACTTC,CASSYGVYLEEQYF
.,.,TRBJ2-3,TRBV5-1,TGCGCCAGCAGCTTGGTGTCGGGCCCAGATACGCAGTATTTT,CASSLVSGPDTQYF
.,.,TRBJ2-3,TRBV3-1,TGTGCCAGCAGCCAACGCTACACAGATACGCAGTATTTT,CASSQRYTDTQYF
.,many,TRBJ1-5,TRBV20-1,TGCAGTGGCGAGGGGCTTGGGCAGCCCCAGCATTTT,CSGEGLGQPQHF
TRBD2,few,TRBJ2-3,TRBV11-2,TGTGCCAGCAGCTTAGACCGAGCGGGAATCTCGGGCTCAGATACGCAGTATTTT,CASSLDRAGISGSDTQYF
.,.,TRBJ2-1,TRBV11-2,TGTGCCAGCAGCCCAAACCCTGGGGGTAGAAAGTTCTTC,CASSPNPGGRKFF
.,.,TRBJ2-2,TRBV29-1,TGCAGCGTTTACCTGGTAGGGACCGGGGAGCTGTTTTTT,CSVYLVGTGELFF
.,.,TRBJ1-1,TRBV12-3/TRBV12-4,TGTGCCAGCAGTTTAAAACGGTTAAACACTGAAGCTTTCTTT,CASSLKRLNTEAFF
TRBD2,.,TRBJ2-7,TRBV7-9,TGTGCCAGCAGCCCAGGACTAGCGGGGGGTATCGGCGAGCAGTACTTC,CASSPGLAGGIGEQYF
TRBD1,.,TRBJ2-5,TRBV7-7,TGTGCCAGCAGCGTATCGACAGGGGGTGAGACCCAGTACTTC,CASSVSTGGETQYF
.,few,TRBJ2-7,TRBV20-1,TGCAGTATGCCGGGAGACATGACGAACGAGCAGTACTTC,CSMPGDMTNEQYF
.,.,TRBJ1-1,TRBV11-2,TGTGCCAGCAGCTCCCACGGGGGCACTGAAGCTTTCTTT,CASSSHGGTEAFF
TRBD1,.,TRBJ1-1,TRBV7-8,TGTGCCAGCAGCTGGCGACAGGGGAACACTGAAGCTTTCTTT,CASSWRQGNTEAFF
.,.,TRBJ2-7,TRBV29-1,TGCAGCGTTGGAGACCCAGGGGTCGAGCAGTACTTC,CSVGDPGVEQYF
.,.,TRBJ2-2,TRBV7-3,TGTGCCAGCAGCGCAAAGTCGGGGGTCATGAACACCGGGGAGCTGTTTTTT,CASSAKSGVMNTGELFF
TRBD1,few,TRBJ2-1,TRBV20-1,TGCAGTGCTAGACTAAACCACAGGGGCGGCTCCTACAATGAGCAGTTCTTC,CSARLNHRGGSYNEQFF
.,few,TRBJ1-4,TRBV5-1,TGCGCCAGCAGCTCTCAGGGTGAAAAACTGTTTTTT,CASSSQGEKLFF
TRBD2,many,TRBJ2-1,TRBV6-1,TGTGCCAGCAGTACACTAGCGGGGGGGATCTACTCCTACAATGAGCAGTTCTTC,CASSTLAGGIYSYNEQFF
.,.,TRBJ1-2,TRBV4-1,TGCGCCAGCAGCCAAGCGGGGGGCGCAGATGGCTACACCTTC,CASSQAGGADGYTF
.,.,TRBJ2-7,TRBV20-1,TGCAGTGCTAGAGCCCTCAGAGGGAGGACCTACGAGCAGTACTTC,CSARALRGRTYEQYF
TRBD1,.,TRBJ1-6,TRBV6-2/TRBV6-3,TGTGCCAGCAGCCCCGCGGGACAGGGAAATTCACCCCTCCACTTT,CASSPAGQGNSPLHF
TRBD2,.,TRBJ2-1,TRBV6-1,TGTGCCAGCAGCCCCTGGAGCGGGAGTGTCTACAATGAGCAGTTCTTC,CASSPWSGSVYNEQFF
.,.,TRBJ2-1,TRBV10-3,TGTGCCATCAGACGTACAGCCAATGAGCAGTTCTTC,CAIRRTANEQFF
TRBD2,.,TRBJ2-3,TRBV4-1,TGCGCCAGCAGCCAACTATTTAGCGGGGATACGCAGTATTTT,CASSQLFSGDTQYF
.,few,TRBJ2-7,TRBV5-1,TGCGCCAGCACCTCCGACAGTGTCTACGAGCAGTACTTC,CASTSDSVYEQYF
TRBD1,few,TRBJ1-3,TRBV7-6,TGTGCCAGCAGCCCAATGTTAGGGGGCCACTCTGGAAACACCATATATTTT,CASSPMLGGHSGNTIYF
.,many,TRBJ2-5,TRBV29-1,TGCAGCGTTGATTTCTCAGATGTTCGGGAGACCCAGTACTTC,CSVDFSDVRETQYF
.,few,TRBJ2-6,TRBV27,TGTGCCAGCAGTTTATCTGGGGTCTCTGGGGCCAACGTCCTGACTTTC,CASSLSGVSGANVLTF